Listed below are T cell receptor beta chains from one sample, sequenced in a study of blood T cell repertoires in COVID-19. TCRdb's copy holds only in-frame clones and misses some; the assay was immunoSEQ multiplex PCR. The sample has about 72,000 clones; approximately 84% are singletons. Sequenced: peripheral blood. Every receptor here comes from a man between 65 and 85 years old with active or convalescent COVID-19. The CDR3 runs from the conserved cysteine through the conserved F or W. A D gene is named only where the DNA matches it firmly. Some rows mark clone size as missing; the rest say once, few, many or name a class of expanded clone.

V,size,D,J,DNA,CDR3
TRBV3-1/TRBV3-2,few,TRBD1,TRBJ1-1,TGTGCCAGCAGCCTTACAGGGGGCGTGAACACTGAAGCTTTCTTT,CASSLTGGVNTEAFF
TRBV5-4,NA,NA,TRBJ1-6,TGTGCCAGCAGCCCCAATTCCTCACCCCTCCACTTT,CASSPNSSPLHF
TRBV2,NA,NA,TRBJ1-1,TGTGCCAGCAGTGAATATGCGGACAGTTTTGGTGCTTTCTTT,CASSEYADSFGAFF
TRBV6-2/TRBV6-3,NA,TRBD2,TRBJ2-7,TGTGCCAGCAGTTACGGCCCACTAGCGGGAGGGCACGAGCAGTACTTC,CASSYGPLAGGHEQYF
TRBV2,NA,NA,TRBJ1-5,TGTGCCAGCAGTGAACAACAGAGTTACAATCAGCCCCAGCATTTT,CASSEQQSYNQPQHF
TRBV7-2,NA,NA,TRBJ2-1,TGTGCCAGCAGCCCGGGGGACTGGCGGGACAATGAGCAGTTCTTC,CASSPGDWRDNEQFF
TRBV18,NA,NA,TRBJ1-5,TGTGCCAGCTCACCACCAAAAAACAGGGAATACCAGCCCCAGCATTTT,CASSPPKNREYQPQHF
TRBV27,NA,NA,TRBJ1-2,TGTGCCAGCAGCCCTACTCGTGAGAGTGGCTACACCTTC,CASSPTRESGYTF
TRBV7-2,NA,TRBD2,TRBJ2-5,TGTGCCAGCAGCCTGATAGCGGGAGTCGGAGGGACCCAGTACTTC,CASSLIAGVGGTQYF
TRBV7-2,NA,NA,TRBJ2-7,TGTGCCAGCAGCCCACGACAGGATGGGGAGCAGTACTTC,CASSPRQDGEQYF
TRBV6-1,NA,NA,TRBJ2-3,TGTGCCAGCAGTGATCACCCAGGCACAGATACGCAGTATTTT,CASSDHPGTDTQYF
TRBV27,NA,TRBD1,TRBJ1-6,TGTGCCAGCAGTTTCAGGACAGGGACGGATTCACCCCTCCACTTT,CASSFRTGTDSPLHF
TRBV28,NA,NA,TRBJ1-5,TGTGCCAGCAGTTTAGCTCGGGCAGGGTATCAGCCCCAGCATTTT,CASSLARAGYQPQHF
TRBV27,NA,NA,TRBJ2-1,TGTGCCAGCTACGGGTCAGGGAGGTCTGGTGAGCAGTTCTTC,CASYGSGRSGEQFF
TRBV28,NA,TRBD1,TRBJ1-1,TGTGCCAGCAGTTCAGGACAGGGTTTGAGTAGCACTGAAGCTTTCTTT,CASSSGQGLSSTEAFF
TRBV28,NA,TRBD1,TRBJ1-1,TGTGCCAGCAGTGTGGACAGGGCGAACACTGAAGCTTTCTTT,CASSVDRANTEAFF
TRBV14,NA,TRBD1,TRBJ1-1,TGTGCCAGCAGCGCAAACAGGGGGACTGAAGCTTTCTTT,CASSANRGTEAFF
TRBV2,NA,TRBD1,TRBJ1-5,TGTGCCAGCAGTGCCTCTCCCGGGACAGGGGGCGGGGCCCAGCATTTT,CASSASPGTGGGAQHF
TRBV29-1,NA,TRBD1,TRBJ2-6,TGCAGCGTATGGACAGGATGGGACTCTGGGGCCAACGTCCTGACTTTC,CSVWTGWDSGANVLTF
TRBV15,NA,NA,TRBJ2-7,TGTGCCACCAGCACAGGCCCCGGCGCCTCCTACGAGCAGTACTTC,CATSTGPGASYEQYF
TRBV6-5,NA,NA,TRBJ1-1,TGTGCCATCGATAAAGGGGCGCCGACTGAAGCTTTCTTT,CAIDKGAPTEAFF
TRBV9,NA,TRBD1,TRBJ2-7,TGTGCCAGCAGCGTAGGACAGGGGGCGCATCAGTACTTC,CASSVGQGAHQYF
TRBV20-1,few,NA,TRBJ1-2,TGCAGTGCTGAAAACGGGGGCTACACCTTC,CSAENGGYTF
TRBV5-4,NA,TRBD2,TRBJ2-1,TGTGCCAGCAGCTTGGAACTAGCGGGAGTCCAAATGGTTAATGAGCAGTTCTTC,CASSLELAGVQMVNEQFF
TRBV5-3,NA,TRBD1,TRBJ1-5,TGTGCCAGAAGCTTGGCCAGGGGGGCAGGGTCATCTCAGCCCCAGCATTTT,CARSLARGAGSSQPQHF
TRBV5-1,NA,TRBD2,TRBJ2-7,TGCGCCAGCAGCTTAACCGGGACTAGCCCCTACGAGCAGTACTTC,CASSLTGTSPYEQYF
TRBV3-1/TRBV3-2,NA,TRBD1,TRBJ1-3,TGTGCCAGCAGCCAGAGGGGGACAGGGCTTGAAGGAAACACCATATATTTT,CASSQRGTGLEGNTIYF
TRBV5-4,NA,NA,TRBJ1-1,TGTGCCAGCAGCTTGAAACAGAACACTGAAGCTTTCTTT,CASSLKQNTEAFF
TRBV28,once,TRBD1,TRBJ2-7,TGTGCCAGCAGTACCCCGGGACAGGGACTTGTCGAGCAGTACTTC,CASSTPGQGLVEQYF
TRBV4-2,NA,NA,TRBJ1-3,TGTGCCAGCAGCCCCCGACTGTTTGACAGCAACTCTGGAAACACCATATATTTT,CASSPRLFDSNSGNTIYF
TRBV6-2/TRBV6-3,few,NA,TRBJ1-1,TGTGCCAGCAGTTACTCCCTAGGTAGCACGGAACACACTGAAGCTTTCTTT,CASSYSLGSTEHTEAFF
TRBV7-2,NA,TRBD1,TRBJ2-3,TGTGCCAGCAGCGCCGGACAGGGGGCATCAGATACGCAGTATTTT,CASSAGQGASDTQYF
TRBV18,once,TRBD1,TRBJ1-4,TGTGCCAGCTCATACGGGGACAGATCCCTCGGAAAACTGTTTTTT,CASSYGDRSLGKLFF
TRBV11-2,NA,TRBD2,TRBJ2-3,TGTGCCAGCAGCTTAAGGACGAGACTAGCAGGCACAGATACGCAGTATTTT,CASSLRTRLAGTDTQYF
TRBV11-1,NA,NA,TRBJ2-1,TGTGCCAGCAGCCCACAGGGTACCTACAATGAGCAGTTCTTC,CASSPQGTYNEQFF
TRBV2,NA,TRBD2,TRBJ2-1,TGTGCCAGCAGTAAGAGCGGGAGCTCCTACAATGAGCAGTTCTTC,CASSKSGSSYNEQFF
TRBV28,NA,NA,TRBJ1-2,TGTGCCAGCACCTCTAGGGGGAACTACTATGGCTACACCTTC,CASTSRGNYYGYTF
TRBV4-1,few,NA,TRBJ2-1,TGCGCCAGCAGCTTAGGACTCACTCCGGGCAATGAGCAGTTCTTC,CASSLGLTPGNEQFF
TRBV11-2,few,NA,TRBJ2-1,TGTGCCAGCAGCAAATCAGGGACATATACCTACAATGAGCAGTTCTTC,CASSKSGTYTYNEQFF
TRBV20-1,NA,NA,TRBJ2-7,TGCAGTGCTAGTCAACTCGGACACTCCTACGAGCAGTACTTC,CSASQLGHSYEQYF
TRBV18,NA,TRBD1,TRBJ1-6,TGTGCCAGCTCCACGAGGACAGGGGAAAATTCACCCCTCCACTTT,CASSTRTGENSPLHF
TRBV5-1,NA,TRBD1,TRBJ2-2,TGCGCCAGCAGCCAAGGGACAGGGGGAGGCACCGGGGAGCTGTTTTTT,CASSQGTGGGTGELFF
TRBV30,NA,NA,TRBJ1-2,TGTGCCTGGAGTGTACGACAGTTTGATGGCTACACCTTC,CAWSVRQFDGYTF
TRBV10-3,NA,NA,TRBJ1-1,TGTGCCATCAGTGGGGGGACTGAGAACACTGAAGCTTTCTTT,CAISGGTENTEAFF
TRBV7-9,once,TRBD2,TRBJ2-7,TGTGCCAGCAGCCAACCGGGACTAGCGGGAGGCGGGCAGTACTTC,CASSQPGLAGGGQYF
TRBV25-1,NA,NA,TRBJ1-6,TGTGCCAGCAGTGAATATTCCCCTAGGTCACCCCTCCACTTT,CASSEYSPRSPLHF